This T cell receptor beta chain was identified during a study of human T cells and chemical hapten exposure. Across the study: The scalp of each patient received a weekly diphenylcyclopropenone dose for the full roughly 24-week study. Patients, predominantly female, presented with alopecia areata, totalis or universalis.

This clonotype has at least ten counts. What the library attached to individual cDNA molecules were unique molecular identifiers. TCRdb re-analysed the RACE reads in MiXCR, keeping a single row per CDR3 protein. The sample lists roughly 120,000 distinct CDR3 sequences, 9.2% occurring once. This CDR3 comprises 15 residues. Germline values: CDR1 MNHNY, CDR2 SVGAGI (reference sequence). Trimming removed 6 bases at V and 1 base at J, with 14 bases between. Time point defined: patch test 2, 6 weeks after DPC sensitization. Stated treatment: therapeutic diphenylcyclopropenone sensitization with weekly scalp DPC. Unfractionated whole blood yielded total RNA.

This clonotype was sampled from a woman in her thirties or forties with alopecia areata. Some clones in this sample may be carry-over from other donors' samples. Sequences were derived from whole blood, sampled in connection with sensitization to the hapten diphenylcyclopropenone (DPC). The rearrangement links TRBV6-6 to TRBJ2-3, with D perhaps matching TRBD1 or TRBD2 (5 bases each). CDR3 loop: CASRDNGDGTDTQYF. The CDR3 nucleotides are TGTGCCAGCAGAGACAACGGGGACGGCACAGATACGCAGTATTTT.